This is a list of T cell receptor beta chains from one sample in a study of regulatory T cells in long-lasting Graves disease. TCRdb fed the multiplex PCR reads into MiXCR, producing one record per CDR3 protein. Altogether approximately 300,000 distinct CDR3 sequences are present, about 20% being singletons, with the ten largest covering about 40%. The starting material was peripheral blood mononuclear cells (PBMCs), obtained at new diagnosis, from a patient treated with antithyroid drugs. These receptors were collected from a female donor with Graves disease. Each CDR3 is given with its conserved first and last residue. D genes are given only for firm matches. Rows may omit the clone size; those that give it use once, few, many or a size class.

size	D	V	J	CDR3	DNA
.	.	TRBV5-1	TRBJ1-6	CASSYDSSYNSPLHF	TGCGCCAGCAGCTACGACAGCTCCTATAATTCACCCCTCCACTTT
many	.	TRBV25-1	TRBJ2-5	CASSEWRAQAETQYF	TGTGCCAGCAGTGAATGGCGAGCGCAGGCAGAGACCCAGTACTTC
many	.	TRBV15	TRBJ1-1	CATSTYGGTEAFF	TGTGCCACCAGCACCTATGGGGGGACTGAAGCTTTCTTT
many	.	TRBV5-1	TRBJ2-1	CASSVLREQFF	TGCGCCAGCAGCGTATTAAGAGAGCAGTTCTTC
.	TRBD2	TRBV9	TRBJ2-7	CASSVAAGVHEQYF	TGTGCCAGCAGCGTAGCAGCGGGAGTCCACGAGCAGTACTTC
many	TRBD2	TRBV9	TRBJ2-7	CASGKAGGPDEQYF	TGTGCCAGCGGTAAAGCGGGAGGGCCCGACGAGCAGTACTTC
few	TRBD2	TRBV6-1	TRBJ2-7	CASSHSGLQVYEQYF	TGTGCCAGCAGTCATAGCGGGCTACAAGTCTACGAGCAGTACTTC
.	.	TRBV20-1	TRBJ2-1	CSARSSLREQFF	TGCAGTGCTAGGTCCTCCTTGCGTGAGCAGTTCTTC
many	.	TRBV12-3/TRBV12-4	TRBJ2-7	CASSADFAYEQYF	TGTGCCAGCAGCGCTGACTTTGCCTACGAGCAGTACTTC
few	.	TRBV6-2/TRBV6-3	TRBJ1-3	CASSYSSLLSSGNTIYF	TGTGCCAGCAGTTACTCGTCTCTTTTGAGCTCTGGAAACACCATATATTTT
many	.	TRBV10-3	TRBJ2-6	CAISANSRLNSGANVLTF	TGTGCCATCAGCGCGAACTCAAGACTCAACTCTGGGGCCAACGTCCTGACTTTC
.	.	TRBV11-3	TRBJ1-6	CASSPANRRNSPLHF	TGTGCCAGCAGCCCTGCAAACAGGAGGAATTCACCCCTCCACTTT
.	TRBD1	TRBV28	TRBJ1-2	CASSGNRGSYGYTF	TGTGCCAGCAGTGGAAACAGGGGCAGCTATGGCTACACCTTC
many	.	TRBV14	TRBJ1-2	CASSQDRGNYGYTF	TGTGCCAGCAGCCAAGATAGGGGAAACTATGGCTACACCTTC
many	.	TRBV10-3	TRBJ1-1	CAISELKTGATAFF	TGTGCCATCAGTGAGTTAAAGACAGGCGCAACAGCTTTCTTT
many	TRBD1	TRBV6-1	TRBJ1-5	CASRNDRASQPQHF	TGTGCCAGCAGGAACGACAGGGCAAGTCAGCCCCAGCATTTT
few	.	TRBV27	TRBJ2-7	CASRGGGHSYEQYF	TGTGCCAGCAGAGGGGGGGGGCACTCCTACGAGCAGTACTTC
many	.	TRBV28	TRBJ1-6	CASSSRGLNNSPLHF	TGTGCCAGCAGTTCCCGGGGGTTGAATAATTCACCCCTCCACTTT
many	.	TRBV11-3	TRBJ2-7	CASSPGGTPYEQYF	TGTGCCAGCAGCCCCGGTGGCACACCCTACGAGCAGTACTTC
many	.	TRBV18	TRBJ1-2	CASSPSTGRRFGYTF	TGTGCCAGCTCACCCTCGACCGGGAGACGTTTTGGCTACACCTTC